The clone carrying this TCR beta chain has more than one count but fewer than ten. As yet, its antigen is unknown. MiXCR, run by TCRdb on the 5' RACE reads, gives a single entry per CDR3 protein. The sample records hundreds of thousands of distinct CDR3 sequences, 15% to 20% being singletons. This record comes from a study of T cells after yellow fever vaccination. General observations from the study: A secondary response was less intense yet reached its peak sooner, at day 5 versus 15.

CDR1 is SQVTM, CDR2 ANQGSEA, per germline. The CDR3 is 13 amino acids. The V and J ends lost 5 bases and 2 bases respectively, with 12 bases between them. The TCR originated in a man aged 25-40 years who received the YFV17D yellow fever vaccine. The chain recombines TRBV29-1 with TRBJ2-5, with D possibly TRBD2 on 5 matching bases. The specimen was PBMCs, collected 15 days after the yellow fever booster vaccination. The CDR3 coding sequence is TGCAGCGTTCGAGGGCGGATGCAAGAGACCCAGTACTTC. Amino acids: CSVRGRMQETQYF. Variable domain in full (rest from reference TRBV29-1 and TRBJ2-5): SAVISQKPSRDICQRGTSLTIQCQVDSQVTMMFWYRQQPGQSLTLIATANQGSEATYESGFVIDKFPISRPNLTFSTLTVSNMSPEDSSIYLCSVRGRMQETQYFGPGTRLLVL.